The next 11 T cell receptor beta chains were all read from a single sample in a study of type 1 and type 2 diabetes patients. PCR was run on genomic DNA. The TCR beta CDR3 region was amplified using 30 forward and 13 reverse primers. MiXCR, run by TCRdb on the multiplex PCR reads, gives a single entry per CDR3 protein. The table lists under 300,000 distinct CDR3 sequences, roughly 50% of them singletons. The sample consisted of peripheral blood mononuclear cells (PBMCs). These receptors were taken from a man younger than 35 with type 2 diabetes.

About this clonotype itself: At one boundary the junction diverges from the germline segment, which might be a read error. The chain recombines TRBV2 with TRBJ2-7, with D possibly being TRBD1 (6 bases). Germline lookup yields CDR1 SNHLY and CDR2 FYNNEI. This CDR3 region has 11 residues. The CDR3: CASSYRDEQHF. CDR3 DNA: TGTGCCAGCAGTTACAGGGACGAGCAGCACTTC.

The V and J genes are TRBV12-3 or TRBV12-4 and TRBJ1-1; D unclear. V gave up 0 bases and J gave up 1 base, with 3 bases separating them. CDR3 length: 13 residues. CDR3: CASSLAWNTEAFF. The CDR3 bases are TGTGCCAGCAGTTTAGCGTGGAACACTGAAGCTTTCTTT.

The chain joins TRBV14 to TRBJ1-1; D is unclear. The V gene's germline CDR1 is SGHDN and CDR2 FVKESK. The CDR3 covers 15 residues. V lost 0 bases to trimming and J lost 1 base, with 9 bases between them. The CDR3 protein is CASSQDWGKNTEAFF. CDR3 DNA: TGTGCCAGCAGCCAAGATTGGGGTAAGAACACTGAAGCTTTCTTT.

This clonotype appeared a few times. The CDR3 reads CASSLGTGSYGYTF. The CDR3 nucleotides read TGTGCCAGCAGCTTAGGGACAGGGAGTTATGGCTACACCTTC. The chain joins TRBV7-2 to TRBJ1-2; 8 nucleotides agree with TRBD1. This CDR3 comprises 14 residues. Trimming removed 1 base from V and 5 bases from J; junction bases left unmatched: 3. Germline CDR1 is SGHTA and CDR2 is FQGNSA.

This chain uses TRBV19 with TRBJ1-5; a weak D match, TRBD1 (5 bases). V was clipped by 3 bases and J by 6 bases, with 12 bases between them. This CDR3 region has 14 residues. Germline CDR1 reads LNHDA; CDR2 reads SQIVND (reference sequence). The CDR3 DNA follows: TGTGCCAGTAGTATTGGGACGGGCGGTCAGCCCCAGCATTTT. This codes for CASSIGTGGQPQHF.

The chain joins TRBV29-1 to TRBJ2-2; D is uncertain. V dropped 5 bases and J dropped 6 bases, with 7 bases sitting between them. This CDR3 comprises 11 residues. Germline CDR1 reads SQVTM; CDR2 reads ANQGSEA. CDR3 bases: TGCAGCGTTTCGCGCTCCGGGGAGCTGTTTTTT. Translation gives CSVSRSGELFF.

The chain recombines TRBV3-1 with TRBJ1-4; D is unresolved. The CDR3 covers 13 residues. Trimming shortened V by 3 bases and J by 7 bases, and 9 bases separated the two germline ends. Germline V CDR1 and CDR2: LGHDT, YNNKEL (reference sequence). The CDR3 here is CASSHFVAEKLFF. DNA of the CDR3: TGTGCCAGCAGCCATTTCGTCGCTGAAAAACTGTTTTTT.

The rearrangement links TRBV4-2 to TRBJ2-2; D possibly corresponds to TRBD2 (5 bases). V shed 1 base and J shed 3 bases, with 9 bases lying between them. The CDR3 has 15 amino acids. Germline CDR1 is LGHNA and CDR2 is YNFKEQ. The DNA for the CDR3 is TGTGCCAGCAGCCAAGGATTCGGGGACACCGGGGAGCTGTTTTTT. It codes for CASSQGFGDTGELFF.

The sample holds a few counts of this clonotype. CDR3 coding DNA: TGTGCCAGCAGTGATAGGGAAGGGGAGGGCCGTCTAAATGAGCAGTTCTTC. Residues: CASSDREGEGRLNEQFF. The gene calls are TRBV25-1 and TRBJ2-1; 7 bases are a match to TRBD2. The J segment lost 7 bases and the V segment lost 3 bases, leaving 15 bases of the junction unmatched. The V gene's germline CDR1 is MGHDK and CDR2 SYGVNS. CDR3 length: 17 residues.

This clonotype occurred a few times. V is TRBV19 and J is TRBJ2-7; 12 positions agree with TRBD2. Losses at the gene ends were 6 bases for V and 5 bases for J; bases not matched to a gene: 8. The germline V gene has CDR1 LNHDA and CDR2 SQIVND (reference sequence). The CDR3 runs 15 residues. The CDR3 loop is CASSETSGSLNEQYF. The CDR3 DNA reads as TGTGCCAGTAGCGAGACTAGCGGGAGTTTGAACGAGCAGTACTTC.

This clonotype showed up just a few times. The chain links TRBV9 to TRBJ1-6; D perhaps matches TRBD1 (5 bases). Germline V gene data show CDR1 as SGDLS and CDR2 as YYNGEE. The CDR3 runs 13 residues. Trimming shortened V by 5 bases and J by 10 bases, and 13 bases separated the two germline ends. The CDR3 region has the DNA TGTGCCAGCAGTAGGGACTCGGGGTCACCCCTCCACTTT. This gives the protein CASSRDSGSPLHF. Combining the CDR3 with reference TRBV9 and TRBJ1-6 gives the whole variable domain DSGVTQTPKHLITATGQRVTLRCSPRSGDLSVYWYQQSLDQGLQFLIQYYNGEERAKGNILERFSAQQFPDLHSELNLSSLELGDSALYFCASSRDSGSPLHFGNGTRLTVT.